Below, 16 T cell receptor beta chains from the same sample are listed, as sequenced in a study of control samples from healthy donors and cancer patients. Here immunoSEQ multiplex PCR was the method, and the copy in TCRdb shows in-frame clones only, minus some. In the table there are under 100,000 clones, about 88% of which are singletons. Sequencing was performed on blood. The receptor source for this set is a woman in her 70s in good health.

The chain joins TRBV7-2 to TRBJ2-3; D ambiguous. Germline loops: CDR1 SGHTA, CDR2 FQGNSA. The CDR3 is 13 amino acids. V was pared by 1 base and J by 1 base, with 3 bases between. The CDR3 bases are TGTGCCAGCAGCTTAGGGGGCACAGATACGCAGTATTTT. Amino acids: CASSLGGTDTQYF. The full variable domain, with the rest looked up from reference TRBV7-2 and TRBJ2-3, is GAGVSQSPSNKVTEKGKDVELRCDPISGHTALYWYRQSLGQGLEFLIYFQGNSAPDKSGLPSDRFSAERTGGSVSTLTIQRTQQEDSAVYLCASSLGGTDTQYFGPGTRLTVL.

V and J are TRBV6-6 and TRBJ2-7; TRBD2 matches at 9 bases. The CDR3 has 14 residues. Trimming removed 2 bases from V and 3 bases from J; junction bases left unmatched: 2. Germline CDR1 MNHNY, CDR2 SVGAGI (reference sequence). The CDR3 protein is CASSYGTSSYEQYF. Written as DNA, the CDR3 is TGTGCCAGCAGTTACGGGACTAGCAGCTACGAGCAGTACTTC.

This rearrangement joins TRBV27 to TRBJ1-2; D is uncertain. Germline V gene sequence: CDR1 MNHEY, CDR2 SMNVEV (reference sequence). V lost 3 bases to trimming and J lost 1 base, with 18 bases between them. The CDR3 length is 17 residues. This CDR3 is CASSFYSGSGLNYGYTF. Written as DNA, the CDR3 is TGTGCCAGCAGTTTTTATAGTGGGTCAGGCCTTAACTATGGCTACACCTTC.

The V gene is TRBV6-1, the J gene TRBJ1-1; D is perhaps TRBD1 (6 bases). The CDR3 is 15 residues long. The germline V gene has CDR1 MNHNS and CDR2 SASEGT. Trimming removed 1 base at V and 3 bases at J, with 12 bases between. DNA of the CDR3: TGTGCCAGCAGTGAAGTAGGCAGGGGTCACACTGAAGCTTTCTTT. It is translated as CASSEVGRGHTEAFF.

V is TRBV7-2 and J is TRBJ1-2, with TRBD1 identical over 9 bases. This CDR3 comprises 14 residues. Germline loops: CDR1 SGHTA, CDR2 FQGNSA. V trimming: 1 base; J trimming: 4 bases; junction bases outside the gene matches: 1. The DNA for the CDR3 is TGTGCCAGCAGCTTAGACAGGGGGCCCTATGGCTACACCTTC. Encoded protein: CASSLDRGPYGYTF.

The chain recombines TRBV6-6 with TRBJ2-3; D is undetermined. Germline values: CDR1 MNHNY, CDR2 SVGAGI (reference sequence). This CDR3 is built from 12 residues. The ends were cut back, 6 bases at V and 6 bases at J, with 10 bases in the middle. This chain's CDR3 is CASRTNKDTQYF. The CDR3 DNA sequence: TGTGCCAGCAGAACCAACAAGGATACGCAGTATTTT.

The gene calls are TRBV14 and TRBJ1-3; the D is unclear. V gave up 3 bases and J gave up 6 bases, with 6 bases separating them. Germline assignment: CDR1 SGHDN and CDR2 FVKESK. The CDR3 consists of 12 residues. The CDR3 DNA reads TGTGCCAGCAGCCAGGTGGAAAACACCATATATTTT. Protein: CASSQVENTIYF.

This clone showed up just a few times. The gene calls are TRBV7-8 and TRBJ1-1, with D perhaps matching TRBD1 (6 bases). Germline lookup yields CDR1 SGHVS and CDR2 FQNEAQ. V was trimmed by 5 bases and J by 1 base, leaving 20 bases between them. The CDR3 is 17 residues long. The DNA for the CDR3 is TGTGCCAGCAGCGCTCAATACCAGGGGAATAGGAACACTGAAGCTTTCTTT. It yields the protein CASSAQYQGNRNTEAFF.

The V gene is TRBV24-1, the J gene TRBJ1-5; 11 bases are a match to TRBD1. V shed 5 bases, J shed 7 bases, and the junction held 3 bases outside the gene matches. Germline V gene lookup returns CDR1 KGHDR and CDR2 SFDVKD. The length of the CDR3 is 14 residues. CDR3 sequence (DNA): TGTGCCACCAGTGCCGGACAGGGGGCCCAGCCCCAGCATTTT. This sequence encodes CATSAGQGAQPQHF.

This rearrangement joins TRBV2 to TRBJ2-6; D gene ambiguous. The CDR3 covers 15 residues. Germline lookup yields CDR1 SNHLY and CDR2 FYNNEI. Trimming stripped 6 bases from V and 0 bases from J, with 9 bases between. Here the CDR3 reads CASRAGLSGANVLTF. For the CDR3, the DNA is TGTGCCAGCAGGGCAGGCCTCTCTGGGGCCAACGTCCTGACTTTC.

Points on this clone: This CDR3 is also generated by other DNA sequences in the sample. This sequence joins TRBV5-1 and TRBJ1-5, with D possibly TRBD1 on 5 matching bases. This CDR3 contains 15 residues. Germline CDR1 is SGHRS and CDR2 is YFSETQ. The V end was cut by 0 bases, the J end by 0 bases, with 7 bases between. The CDR3 loop is CASSLEGHSNQPQHF. The CDR3 nucleotides are TGCGCCAGCAGCTTGGAGGGGCATAGCAATCAGCCCCAGCATTTT.

The DNA of the CDR3 is TGTGCCAGCAGCCCGAGGAGGGGGAGCGGCTACACCTTC. Its protein product is CASSPRRGSGYTF. The J gene is TRBJ1-2, the V gene TRBV9, with D possibly TRBD1 on 6 matching bases. The CDR3 covers 13 residues. Trimming took off 4 bases at V and 8 bases at J, with 15 bases between the two ends. Germline lookup yields CDR1 SGDLS and CDR2 YYNGEE. The full variable domain, rest sourced from reference TRBV9 and TRBJ1-2, is DSGVTQTPKHLITATGQRVTLRCSPRSGDLSVYWYQQSLDQGLQFLIQYYNGEERAKGNILERFSAQQFPDLHSELNLSSLELGDSALYFCASSPRRGSGYTFGSGTRLTVV.

This chain uses TRBV7-2 with TRBJ1-1, with unresolved D. Trimming removed 2 bases at V and 1 base at J, with 5 bases between. The CDR3 runs 13 residues. Germline values: CDR1 SGHTA, CDR2 FQGNSA. The chain's CDR3 is CASSLPGNTEAFF. Written as DNA, the CDR3 is TGTGCCAGCAGCTTACCAGGGAACACTGAAGCTTTCTTT.

The chain recombines TRBV30 with TRBJ1-1; D possibly corresponds to TRBD1 (5 bases). The CDR3 length is 13 residues. Germline assignment: CDR1 GTSNPN and CDR2 SVGIG (reference sequence). The V end was cut by 0 bases, the J end by 3 bases, with 8 bases between. This chain's CDR3 is CAWSVRGDTEAFF. In DNA form, the CDR3 reads TGTGCCTGGAGTGTACGGGGGGACACTGAAGCTTTCTTT.

The chain joins TRBV11-2 to TRBJ1-2; no reliable D call. The CDR3 totals 14 residues. Germline assignment: CDR1 SGHAT and CDR2 FQNNGV. Between the trimmed V and J ends, which lost 0 bases and 2 bases, there was a span of 7 bases. The CDR3 bases are TGTGCCAGCAGCTTAGACCTCCACAACTATGGCTACACCTTC. This codes for CASSLDLHNYGYTF.

V and J are TRBV5-1 and TRBJ1-6; a weak D match, TRBD1 (5 bases). Germline V gene data show CDR1 as SGHRS and CDR2 as YFSETQ. The CDR3 length is 13 residues. The V end was cut by 0 bases, the J end by 10 bases, with 8 bases between. The DNA for the CDR3 is TGCGCCAGCAGCTTGGCGGGGGAATCACCCCTCCACTTT. Translated: CASSLAGESPLHF. Supplemented by reference TRBV5-1 and TRBJ1-6, the full variable domain reads KAGVTQTPRYLIKTRGQQVTLSCSPISGHRSVSWYQQTPGQGLQFLFEYFSETQRNKGNFPGRFSGRQFSNSRSEMNVSTLELGDSALYLCASSLAGESPLHFGNGTRLTVT.